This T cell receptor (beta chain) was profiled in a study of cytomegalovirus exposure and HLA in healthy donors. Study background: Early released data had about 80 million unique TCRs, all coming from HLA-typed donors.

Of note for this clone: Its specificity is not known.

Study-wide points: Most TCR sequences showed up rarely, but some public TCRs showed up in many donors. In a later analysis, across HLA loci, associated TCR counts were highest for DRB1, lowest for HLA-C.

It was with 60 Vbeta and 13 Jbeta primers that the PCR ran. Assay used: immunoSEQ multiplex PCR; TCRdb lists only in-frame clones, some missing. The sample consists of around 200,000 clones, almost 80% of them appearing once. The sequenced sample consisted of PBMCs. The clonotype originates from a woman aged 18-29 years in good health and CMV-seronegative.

CDR3 amino acids: CSASDGLDYGYTF. The CDR3, as DNA: TGCAGCGCCTCGGACGGACTCGACTATGGCTACACCTTC. The chain is built from TRBV29-1 and TRBJ1-2; D remains unclear. V was trimmed by 7 bases and J by 3 bases, leaving 15 bases between them. Germline V gene lookup returns CDR1 SQVTM and CDR2 ANQGSEA. CDR3 length: 13 amino acids. The full variable domain, completed using reference TRBV29-1 and TRBJ1-2, is SAVISQKPSRDICQRGTSLTIQCQVDSQVTMMFWYRQQPGQSLTLIATANQGSEATYESGFVIDKFPISRPNLTFSTLTVSNMSPEDSSIYLCSASDGLDYGYTFGSGTRLTVV.